This T cell receptor (beta chain) emerged from a study of sequential checkpoint blockade in melanoma. Study as a whole: Randomization was 1:1 between first-line nivolumab→ipilimumab and ipilimumab→nivolumab. Each arm's sequence ended with maintenance nivolumab. DNA from around 90 pretreatment tumor samples underwent TCRβ immunosequencing. Study-wide results and limits: About 30 times likelier clinical benefit followed increased tumor T-cell fraction and clonality.

Documented treatment: randomized to nivolumab then ipilimumab (arm A) or the reverse (arm B). Trimming removed 0 bases from V and 9 bases from J; junction bases left unmatched: 8. Looked up from germline, CDR1 is MNHGY and CDR2 is SAAAGT. This CDR3 region has 15 residues. With regard to this clone: Its antigen is unidentified.

The protocol was immunoSEQ multiplex PCR, while the TCRdb copy is restricted to in-frame clones and leaves out a portion. The repertoire has about 1,400 clones, 20% to 25% of them found once; the top ten carry around 9%. This TCR was sampled from a human donor with melanoma. V and J are TRBV6-8 and TRBJ1-5, with TRBD1 matching 7 bases. Sequencing used tumor tissue (inferred from file names), obtained from a patient given nivolumab and ipilimumab in sequence. The DNA for the CDR3 is TGTGCCAGCAGTTACTCATGGGACAGCTTGGCGCCCCAGCATTTT. This translates into CASSYSWDSLAPQHF.